This T cell receptor beta chain was identified during a study of human T cells and chemical hapten exposure (dated by TCRdb to about 2021). The study in broad terms: For sensitization, 2% DPC in acetone was applied to a roughly 2 cm by roughly 2 cm area of upper inner arm skin. Throughout the roughly 23-week study period, patients were also given weekly therapeutic DPC doses on the scalp. Patch testing was done on the upper back using Finn chambers containing 0.01% DPC, and results were scored after 6 days according to International Contact Dermatitis Research Group standards. The patient cohort, mostly female, included alopecia areata with under or over 50% scalp involvement, alopecia totalis and alopecia universalis. Libraries were combined into a pool for sequencing, and differences in TCR yield between samples came mainly from small differences in library volumes within the pool. The study tracked peripheral blood TCR repertoire changes in vivo during primary and secondary sensitization to the hapten diphenylcyclopropenone (DPC) in alopecia patients. Blood was sampled from patients pre-sensitization (week 0) and at 2, 6 and about 24 weeks after DPC sensitization. Blood for TCR sequencing was provided by twenty-nine alopecia patients at one to four time points (pre-sensitization, 2, 6 and 24 weeks).

Libraries were constructed by RACE. TCRdb lists the instrument as NextSeq 500. Library preparation attached unique molecular identifiers to individual cDNA molecules for quantitative, reproducible TCR counting. Each blood RNA sample was used to sequence both TCR alpha and TCR beta chains. The source study handled its data this way. The median number of TCRs per sample was roughly 94,000, ranging from roughly 20,000 to 700,000. V, J and CDR3 annotation of the TCR reads was carried out using the Decombinator software suite. For the PS versus PT1 abundance plots, all samples were subsampled to the same number of TCRs (28,000). TCRs were defined as expanded if absent before sensitization and observed at least eight times at the 2-week time point. TCRdb reanalyzed the raw reads on its own, using fastp at Q25 for trimming and MiXCR for clone calling, and kept in-frame beta chains. Each entry is one CDR3 protein sequence, shown with its most common DNA and genes. TCRdb, rather than the study authors, made the V and J calls. This sample comprises about 360,000 distinct CDR3 sequences, under 8% of them detected only once. The top ten clones comprise 7% to 10% of the sample.

What this sample's time point label stands for: patch test 1, 2 weeks after DPC sensitization. In the paper's terms, the treatment or condition label means: therapeutic diphenylcyclopropenone sensitization with weekly scalp DPC. At every patch-test visit, the blood draw took place before the patch test was put on. Patients were considered eligible if aged 18 to 70, diagnosed with alopecia and deemed suitable for DPC therapy, and patients were excluded if pregnant. Total RNA was isolated from unfractionated whole blood collected in Tempus Blood RNA tubes. General conclusions and limits of the study: Significantly more large CDR3 similarity clusters were formed by expanded TCRs than by pre-sensitization or healthy control sets, consistent with antigen-driven responses. Repeated subsampling changed both the strength of the expansion versus patch-test correlation and the threshold at which the correlation became significant. DPC sensitization did not change the number of TCRs with a frequency above 1 in 1000, and there was no evidence of changes in global repertoire structure. Alopecia, a presumed autoimmune disease, was present in all patients, so the immune response of the patients might differ from that of healthy individuals. A positive correlation was found between the number of PT1 expanded TCRs and patch test score, with significance reached at thresholds 8, 16 and 32 but not 4.

The junction shows trimming of 3 bases on V and 0 bases on J, plus 8 bases between the germline ends. From a lookup of the germline V gene, CDR1 and CDR2 are SQVTM and ANQGSEA. Its CDR3 holds 13 amino acids, cysteine through phenylalanine. The sequence is cut down to CDR3 DNA, 39 bases in frame from base 1. This clonotype came up many times. Its recognized antigen is unknown. No base quality information exists; no much larger clone differs at one position. The chain uses TRBV29-1 and TRBJ1-1, with no confident D gene call. The sample here was whole blood, taken in connection with sensitization to the hapten diphenylcyclopropenone (DPC). The receptor comes from a young woman with alopecia areata. Some clones in this sample may be carry-over from other donors' samples. Here is the DNA: TGCAGCGTTGAGGTAACCCTGAACACTGAAGCTTTCTTT. Translated, it reads CSVEVTLNTEAFF.